A selection of T cell receptor beta chains follows, all from one sample in a study of T cell changes during pregnancy in multiple sclerosis. The data were produced by immunoSEQ multiplex PCR, yet TCRdb's version contains in-frame clones alone and is incomplete. The table shows tens of thousands of clones, with 75% to 95% occurring only once. Specimen: CD4+ T cells from peripheral blood mononuclear cells, collected in the second trimester of pregnancy. All receptors come from a female donor with multiple sclerosis, enrolled in a pregnancy study. Both conserved end residues are part of each CDR3. Fields, in order: clone size, J gene, V gene, CDR3 protein. The size entry is marked missing in some rows and otherwise reads once, few, many or a size class.

- TRBJ2-6 TRBV5-4 CASSPLHSGANVLTF
- TRBJ1-6 TRBV30 CAWSVKRGTGVPYNSPLHF
- TRBJ2-7 TRBV7-8 CASSLGAGSYEQYF
- TRBJ1-2 TRBV5-4 CASSLQEPYGYTF
few TRBJ1-1 TRBV6-1 CASSEFVNTEAFF
- TRBJ1-1 TRBV28 CASSLYQGSAEAFF
- TRBJ2-3 TRBV4-1 CASSQAPSGRAFPQYF
- TRBJ1-6 TRBV5-1 CASSLAKQGFGSPLHF
- TRBJ1-1 TRBV29-1 CSVVLLQGLNTEAFF
- TRBJ1-5 TRBV13 CASSLGRGGNQPQHF
once TRBJ2-1 TRBV6-5 CASSYSTRGINEQFF
few TRBJ1-1 TRBV27 CASSKTDRGRAFF
- TRBJ1-5 TRBV2 CASSEAGYSNQPQHF
- TRBJ2-5 TRBV20-1 CSAPRETQYF
- TRBJ1-5 TRBV18 CASSTDSNQPQHF
- TRBJ1-2 TRBV5-6 CASSLLAGVNYGYTF
- TRBJ2-7 TRBV11-2 CASSRQGLAYEQYF
- TRBJ2-3 TRBV30 CASNPRGRTDTQYF
- TRBJ2-5 TRBV5-1 CASTGGTGGQETQYF
once TRBJ1-5 TRBV5-1 CASSLTGGPNQPQHF
- TRBJ2-1 TRBV15 CATSSPPVYNEQFF